This record covers a single TCR beta chain. Antigen unknown. TCRdb keeps only in-frame clones here, not all; method: immunoSEQ multiplex PCR. Of about 190,000 clones listed, more than 75% are singletons. This entry is derived from a study of T cell responses to AZD1222 COVID-19 vaccine. Study outcomes and limitations: Distributed over spike, vaccine-associated CD4 TCRs predominated at 160-218 and 743-854. Once two AZD1222 doses were given, Spike-specific TCR breadth and depth went up. The donors showed a predominance of white British ancestry and of females, with possible underestimation of clonal diversity.

V lost 4 bases to trimming and J lost 8 bases, with 15 bases between them. This CDR3 has 14 residues. In germline, CDR1 is SNHLY, CDR2 FYNNEI. The receptor comes from an adult in good health. The chain links TRBV2 to TRBJ2-4, with D uncertain. The input for sequencing was peripheral blood, taken on day 0 of MenACWY control vaccination. CDR3 residues: CASSGSQLGDIQYF. For the CDR3, the DNA is TGTGCCAGCAGTGGTAGCCAGCTCGGAGACATTCAGTACTTC.